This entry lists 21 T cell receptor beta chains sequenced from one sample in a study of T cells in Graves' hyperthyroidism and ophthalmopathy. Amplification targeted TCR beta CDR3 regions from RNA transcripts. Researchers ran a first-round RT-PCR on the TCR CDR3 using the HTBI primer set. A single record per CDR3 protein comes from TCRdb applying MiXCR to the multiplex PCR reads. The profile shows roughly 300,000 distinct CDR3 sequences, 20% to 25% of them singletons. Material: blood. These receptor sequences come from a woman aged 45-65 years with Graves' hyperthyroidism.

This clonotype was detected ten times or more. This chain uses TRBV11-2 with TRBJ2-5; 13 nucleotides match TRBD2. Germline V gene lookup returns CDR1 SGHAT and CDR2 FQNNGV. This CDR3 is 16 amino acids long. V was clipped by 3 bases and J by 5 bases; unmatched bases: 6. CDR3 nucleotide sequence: TGTGCCAGCAGCTTGGCCGGACTAGCGGGAGATGAGACCCAGTACTTC. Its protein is CASSLAGLAGDETQYF. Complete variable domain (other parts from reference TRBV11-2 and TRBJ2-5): EAGVAQSPRYKIIEKRQSVAFWCNPISGHATLYWYQQILGQGPKLLIQFQNNGVVDDSQLPKDRFSAERLKGVDSTLKIQPAKLEDSAVYLCASSLAGLAGDETQYFGPGTRLLVL.

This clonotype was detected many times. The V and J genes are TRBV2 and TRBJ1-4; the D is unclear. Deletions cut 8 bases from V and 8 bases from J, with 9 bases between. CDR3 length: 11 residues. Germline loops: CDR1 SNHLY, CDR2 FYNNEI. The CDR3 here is CASGPAEKLFF. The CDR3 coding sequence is TGTGCCAGCGGGCCTGCGGAAAAACTGTTTTTT. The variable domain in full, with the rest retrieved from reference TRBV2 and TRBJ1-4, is EPEVTQTPSHQVTQMGQEVILRCVPISNHLYFYWYRQILGQKVEFLVSFYNNEISEKSEIFDDQFSVERPDGSNFTLKIRSTKLEDSAMYFCASGPAEKLFFGSGTQLSVL.

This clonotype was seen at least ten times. CDR3 in DNA: TGTGCCAGCTCGTCCGGGACAGGTACACTGAACACTGAAGCTTTCTTT. Translated, it gives CASSSGTGTLNTEAFF. The rearrangement uses TRBV18 and TRBJ1-1; 8 nucleotides align to TRBD1. The CDR3 is made up of 16 amino acids. V was clipped by 6 bases and J by 0 bases; unmatched bases: 9. The germline V gene encodes CDR1 KGHSH and CDR2 LQKENI.

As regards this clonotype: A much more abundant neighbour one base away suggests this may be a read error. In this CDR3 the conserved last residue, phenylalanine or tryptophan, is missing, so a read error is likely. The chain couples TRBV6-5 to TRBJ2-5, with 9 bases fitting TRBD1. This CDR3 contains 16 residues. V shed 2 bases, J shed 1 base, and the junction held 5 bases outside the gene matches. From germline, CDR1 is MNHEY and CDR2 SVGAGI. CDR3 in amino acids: CASSYGTGRTQETQYL. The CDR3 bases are TGTGCCAGCAGTTACGGGACAGGGAGAACCCAAGAGACCCAGTACCTC.

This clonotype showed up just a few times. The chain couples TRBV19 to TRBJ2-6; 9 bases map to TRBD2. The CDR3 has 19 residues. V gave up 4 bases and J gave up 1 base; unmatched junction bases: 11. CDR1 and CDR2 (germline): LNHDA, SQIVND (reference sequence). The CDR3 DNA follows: TGTGCCAGTAGTAACCCTTTAGCGGGAGCGGGGTCTGGGGCCAACGTCCTGACTTTC. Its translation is CASSNPLAGAGSGANVLTF.

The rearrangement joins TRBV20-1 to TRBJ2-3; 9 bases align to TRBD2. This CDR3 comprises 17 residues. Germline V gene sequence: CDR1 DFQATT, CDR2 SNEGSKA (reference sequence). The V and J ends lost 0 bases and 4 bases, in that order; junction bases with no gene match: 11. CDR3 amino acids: CSARDPGASGNPDTQYF. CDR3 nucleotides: TGCAGTGCTAGAGATCCCGGGGCTAGCGGGAACCCAGATACGCAGTATTTT.

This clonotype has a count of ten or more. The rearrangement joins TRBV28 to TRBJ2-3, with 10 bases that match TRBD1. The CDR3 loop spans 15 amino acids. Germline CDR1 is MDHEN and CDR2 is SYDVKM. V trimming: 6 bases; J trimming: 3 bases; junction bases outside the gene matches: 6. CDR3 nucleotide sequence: TGTGCCAGCAGACAAGACAGGGGGCGGACAGATACGCAGTATTTT. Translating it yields CASRQDRGRTDTQYF.

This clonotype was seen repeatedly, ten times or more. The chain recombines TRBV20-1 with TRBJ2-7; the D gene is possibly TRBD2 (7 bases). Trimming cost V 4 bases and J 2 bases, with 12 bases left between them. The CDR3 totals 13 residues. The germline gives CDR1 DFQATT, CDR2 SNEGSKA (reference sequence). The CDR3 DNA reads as TGCAGTGCTAAGGGGGAGGGGCCCTACGAGCAGTACTTC. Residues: CSAKGEGPYEQYF.

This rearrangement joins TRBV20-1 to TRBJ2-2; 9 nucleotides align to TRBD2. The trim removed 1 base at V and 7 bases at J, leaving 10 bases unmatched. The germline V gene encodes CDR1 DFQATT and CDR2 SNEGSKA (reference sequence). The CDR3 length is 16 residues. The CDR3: CSARVAGGPAGGELFF. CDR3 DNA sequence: TGCAGTGCTAGAGTGGCGGGAGGGCCTGCAGGCGGGGAGCTGTTTTTT.

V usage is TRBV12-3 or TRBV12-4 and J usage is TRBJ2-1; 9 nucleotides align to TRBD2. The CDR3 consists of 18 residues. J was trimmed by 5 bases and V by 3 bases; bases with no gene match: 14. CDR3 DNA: TGTGCCAGCAGTTTGATTGAAGCCCTGACTAGCGGTAACAATGAGCAGTTCTTC. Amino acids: CASSLIEALTSGNNEQFF.

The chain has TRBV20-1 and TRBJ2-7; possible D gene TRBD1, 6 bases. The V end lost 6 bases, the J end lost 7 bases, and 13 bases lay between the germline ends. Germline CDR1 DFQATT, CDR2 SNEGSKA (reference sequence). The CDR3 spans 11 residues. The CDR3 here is CSANYRVEQYF. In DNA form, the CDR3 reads TGCAGTGCAAACTACAGGGTTGAGCAGTACTTC.

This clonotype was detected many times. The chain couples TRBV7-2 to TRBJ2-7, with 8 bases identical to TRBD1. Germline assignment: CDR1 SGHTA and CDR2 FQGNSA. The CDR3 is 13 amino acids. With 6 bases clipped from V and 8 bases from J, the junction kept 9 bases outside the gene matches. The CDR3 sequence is CASSYDRGEKQYF. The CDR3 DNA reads TGTGCCAGCAGTTACGACAGGGGTGAGAAGCAGTACTTC.

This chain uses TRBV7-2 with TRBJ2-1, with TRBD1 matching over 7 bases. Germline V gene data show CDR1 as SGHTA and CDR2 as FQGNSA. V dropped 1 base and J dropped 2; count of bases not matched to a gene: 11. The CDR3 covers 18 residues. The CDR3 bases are TGTGCCAGCAGCTTAGGTCCCCTAGGACAGGCCACCTACAATGAGCAGTTCTTC. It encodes CASSLGPLGQATYNEQFF.

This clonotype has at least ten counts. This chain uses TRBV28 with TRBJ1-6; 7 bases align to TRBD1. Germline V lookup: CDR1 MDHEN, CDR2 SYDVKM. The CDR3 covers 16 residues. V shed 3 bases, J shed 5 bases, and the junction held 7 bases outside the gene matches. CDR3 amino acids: CASSLISGGDNSPLHF. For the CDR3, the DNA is TGTGCCAGCAGTTTGATTTCAGGGGGTGATAATTCACCCCTCCACTTT.

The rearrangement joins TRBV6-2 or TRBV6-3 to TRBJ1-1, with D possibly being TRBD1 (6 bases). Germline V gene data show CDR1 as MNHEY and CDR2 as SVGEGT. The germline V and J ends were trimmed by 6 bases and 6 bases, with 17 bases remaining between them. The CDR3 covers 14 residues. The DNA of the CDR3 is TGTGCCAGCAGGCTCAGGGGTGGTAAACCTGAAGCTTTCTTT. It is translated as CASRLRGGKPEAFF.

The DNA for the CDR3 is TGTGCCGTATATGGCAGATTGAACACTGAAGCTTTCTTT. This encodes CAVYGRLNTEAFF. V is TRBV28 and J is TRBJ1-1; D is undetermined. The CDR3 sequence is 13 residues long. Germline CDR1 and CDR2: MDHEN and SYDVKM. The ends were cut back, 11 bases at V and 0 bases at J, with 13 bases in the middle.

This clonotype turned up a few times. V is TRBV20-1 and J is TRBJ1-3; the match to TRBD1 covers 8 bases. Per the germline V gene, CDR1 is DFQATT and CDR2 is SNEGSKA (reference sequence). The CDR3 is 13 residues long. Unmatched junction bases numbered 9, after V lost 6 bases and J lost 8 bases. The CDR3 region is CSASAGGVYTIYF. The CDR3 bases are TGCAGTGCGTCGGCAGGGGGCGTATACACCATATATTTT.

CDR3 sequence (DNA): TGTGCCAGCAGGGAACAGGGTATCTATGAAAAACTGTTTTTT. Its protein is CASREQGIYEKLFF. J is TRBJ1-4 and V is TRBV6-1; perhaps TRBD1 as D (6 bases). CDR3 length: 14 residues. CDR1 and CDR2 from the germline V gene are MNHNS and SASEGT. Trimming took 6 bases from V and 6 from J, leaving 14 bases between them.

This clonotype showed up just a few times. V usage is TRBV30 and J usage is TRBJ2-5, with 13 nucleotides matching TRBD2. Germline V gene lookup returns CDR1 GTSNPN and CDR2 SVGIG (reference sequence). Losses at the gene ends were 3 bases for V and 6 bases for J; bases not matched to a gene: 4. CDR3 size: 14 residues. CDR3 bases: TGTGCCTGGAGGCGGACTAGCGGGGGACAGACCCAGTACTTC. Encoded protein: CAWRRTSGGQTQYF.

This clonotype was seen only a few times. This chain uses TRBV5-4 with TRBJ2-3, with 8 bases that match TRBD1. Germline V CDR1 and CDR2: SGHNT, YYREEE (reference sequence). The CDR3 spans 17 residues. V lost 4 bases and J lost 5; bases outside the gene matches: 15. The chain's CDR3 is CASSPRLSDRAIDTQYF. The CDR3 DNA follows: TGTGCCAGCAGCCCTCGTCTGTCGGACAGGGCTATAGATACGCAGTATTTT.

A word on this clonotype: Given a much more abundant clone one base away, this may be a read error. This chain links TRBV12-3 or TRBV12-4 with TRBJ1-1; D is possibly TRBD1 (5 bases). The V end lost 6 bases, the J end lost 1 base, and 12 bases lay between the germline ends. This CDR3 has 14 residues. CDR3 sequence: CASSPGLSNTEAFF. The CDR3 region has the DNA TGTGCCAGCAGCCCGGGACTGTCGAACACTGAAGCTTTCTTT.